This T cell receptor beta chain was retrieved from a study of CD8 T cells in Susac syndrome (dated by TCRdb to about 2019). Notes on the research overall: The study used repertoire sequencing to test whether antigen drove CD8+ T cell activation and differentiation in Susac syndrome.

RNA was extracted using the RNeasy kit, and roughly 0.5 to 1 microgram was reverse transcribed with random hexamers. The immunoSEQ multiplex PCR assay, covering 54 Vbeta and 13 Jbeta segments, was used to amplify TCR beta CDR3 regions. To correct PCR amplification bias, a synthetic template baseline was used for both primer optimization and computational correction. From the authors' description of their analysis: Reads were annotated to V, D and J genes per IMGT and analyzed with immunoSEQ Analyzer, keeping only productive sequences. Clonality was computed as one minus Shannon entropy normalized by log2 of the number of productive unique sequences. For each patient and control, public and private clones were evaluated within the 100 most prevalent clones. Clones were defined as Susac-specific when absent from the healthy and MS cohorts, from over 950 published viral clones and from other ImmuneACCESS disease sequences. TCRdb took the public reads, trimmed them with fastp at Q25, ran MiXCR for clone calling and kept in-frame beta chains. Each CDR3 protein appears once, grouped with its most common genes and DNA. The V and J calls follow TCRdb's processing rather than the paper's. This sample comprises roughly 200,000 distinct CDR3 sequences, more than 90% of them detected only once. The ten biggest clones cover 0.093% of the sample.

V and J are trimmed by 3 bases and 6 bases, and the gene matches miss 5 bases of the junction. The CDR3 runs 14 amino acids, cysteine and phenylalanine included. The DNA shown is the 42-base CDR3, in frame from base 1. The study at large found these results: The TCR sequencing and HLA analysis was acknowledged to have included a relatively small number of individuals.

Peripheral blood CD8+ and CD4+ T cells from healthy donors, Susac syndrome patients and multiple sclerosis patients were profiled by high-throughput TCR beta sequencing. Multiple sclerosis controls were treatment-naive patients with stable or active relapsing-remitting disease fulfilling revised McDonald criteria. Bulk CD8+ and CD4+ T cells were purified by magnetic negative isolation, while CD8+ TEMRA cells were enriched using FACS. Blood was drawn into EDTA tubes, processed within 24 hours, and PBMCs were isolated by density gradient centrifugation. PBMCs intended for TCR sequencing were cryopreserved in liquid nitrogen and were subsequently thawed in a 37 degrees C water bath. The sorted or isolated CD4+, CD8+ and CD8+ TEMRA cells reached a purity of at least 90%. A single count supports this clonotype. The antigen it binds to is not known. Base qualities are not recorded, but no much larger clone differs from it by a single base. One read is thin evidence.

Recombination joined TRBV12-3 or TRBV12-4 with TRBJ1-1; the junction holds 9 bases that match TRBD1. The specimen sequenced was CD4+ T cells from PBMCs. This sequence originates from a human donor with multiple sclerosis. For the CDR3, the sequence is CASSFTGGWAEAFF. The DNA sequence is given as TGTGCCAGCAGTTTTACAGGGGGCTGGGCTGAAGCTTTCTTT.